A few counts support the clone carrying this T cell receptor beta chain. Antigen specificity is unknown. The data were obtained in a study of T cell responses to AZD1222 COVID-19 vaccine. The protocol was immunoSEQ multiplex PCR, while the TCRdb copy is restricted to in-frame clones and leaves out a portion. Of about 120,000 clones listed, 70% to 90% are singletons. Broader study findings: Spike-specific TCR depth and breadth grew after two AZD1222 doses. Donors, mostly white British, included more females; clonal diversity was possibly underestimated. Regions left unmutated in variants are reportedly the target of nearly half of spike-specific TCRs.

V lost 2 bases and J lost 4; bases outside the gene matches: 8. The CDR3 extends over 16 amino acids. Germline values: CDR1 MDHEN, CDR2 SYDVKM. The TCR comes from an adult in good health. The sequencing here drew on peripheral blood, taken on day 0 of AZD1222 vaccination. The chain carries TRBV28 and TRBJ2-1; 7 nucleotides agree with TRBD2. In DNA, the CDR3 is TGTGCCAGCAGTTTACCCCCTAGCGGACCTTACAATGAGCAGTTCTTC. Amino acids: CASSLPPSGPYNEQFF.